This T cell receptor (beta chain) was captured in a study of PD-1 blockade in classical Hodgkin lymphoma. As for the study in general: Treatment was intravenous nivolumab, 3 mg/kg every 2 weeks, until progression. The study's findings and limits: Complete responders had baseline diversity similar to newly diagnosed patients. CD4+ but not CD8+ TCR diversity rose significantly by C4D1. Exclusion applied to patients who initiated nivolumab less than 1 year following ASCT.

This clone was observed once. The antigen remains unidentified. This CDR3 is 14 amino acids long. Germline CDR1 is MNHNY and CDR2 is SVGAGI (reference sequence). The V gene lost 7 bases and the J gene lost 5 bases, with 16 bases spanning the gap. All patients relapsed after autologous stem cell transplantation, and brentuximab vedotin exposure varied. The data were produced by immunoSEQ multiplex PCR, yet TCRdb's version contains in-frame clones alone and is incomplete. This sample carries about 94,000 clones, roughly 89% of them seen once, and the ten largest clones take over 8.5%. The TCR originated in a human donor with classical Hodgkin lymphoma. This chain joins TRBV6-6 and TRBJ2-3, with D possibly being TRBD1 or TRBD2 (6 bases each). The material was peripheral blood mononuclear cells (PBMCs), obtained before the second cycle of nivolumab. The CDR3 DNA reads TGTGCCAGCAATAGGAGGGGGGTGGTAGATACGCAGTATTTT. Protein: CASNRRGVVDTQYF.